The 22 T cell receptor beta chains below come from one sample, sequenced in a study of blood T cell repertoires in COVID-19. Data came from immunoSEQ multiplex PCR; TCRdb stores just in-frame clones and leaves some out. The repertoire consists of a few hundred thousand clones, with roughly 84% occurring once and the leading ten covering less than 4%. What was sequenced was peripheral blood. These receptors were collected from an elderly woman with acute or convalescent COVID-19.

This chain connects TRBV11-2 to TRBJ2-1, with TRBD1 matching 7 bases. The CDR3 length is 13 residues. With V trimmed by 4 bases and J by 7 bases, 4 bases remained unmatched. Looked up from germline, CDR1 is SGHAT and CDR2 is FQNNGV. The DNA for the CDR3 is TGTGCCAGCAGCTCACAGGGGTGGAATGAGCAGTTCTTC. It specifies CASSSQGWNEQFF.

This chain uses TRBV19 with TRBJ1-5; D remains ambiguous. The germline gives CDR1 LNHDA, CDR2 SQIVND (reference sequence). CDR3 length equals 15 residues. V was clipped by 3 bases and J by 6 bases, with 15 bases between them. CDR3 loop: CASSIRGGEVQPQHF. CDR3 bases: TGTGCCAGTAGTATTCGGGGTGGAGAGGTTCAGCCCCAGCATTTT. Based on the CDR3 plus reference TRBV19 and TRBJ1-5, the full variable domain is DGGITQSPKYLFRKEGQNVTLSCEQNLNHDAMYWYRQDPGQGLRLIYYSQIVNDFQKGDIAEGYSVSREKKESFPLTVTSAQKNPTAFYLCASSIRGGEVQPQHFGDGTRLSIL.

This clone occurred a few times. CDR3 loop: CASSSLRGDGYTF. CDR3 DNA: TGTGCCAGCAGCTCCCTTCGGGGGGATGGCTACACCTTC. V gene TRBV6-5 combines with J gene TRBJ1-2; possibly TRBD1 for D (5 bases). The V gene's germline CDR1 is MNHEY and CDR2 SVGAGI. CDR3 length: 13 residues. Between the trimmed V and J ends, which lost 6 bases and 6 bases, there was a span of 14 bases.

As concerns this clone: An end of the junction does not agree with germline; a read error may underlie this. V gene TRBV19 combines with J gene TRBJ1-1, with 8 bases fitting TRBD1. The germline CDR1 and CDR2 sequences are LNHDA and SQIVND (reference sequence). The CDR3 extends over 12 amino acids. The CDR3 region has the DNA TGTGCCAGTAGAATAGGGACAGGAGAATCTTTCTTT. Translation gives CASRIGTGESFF.

This clone has a handful of counts. The genes are TRBV18 and TRBJ1-1, with a possible D match to TRBD1 (6 bases). Germline V gives CDR1 KGHSH, CDR2 LQKENI. V shed 2 bases and J shed 1 base, with 8 bases lying between them. The CDR3 covers 14 residues. CDR3 protein: CASSPDRSNTEAFF. CDR3 in DNA: TGTGCCAGCTCACCAGACAGGTCGAACACTGAAGCTTTCTTT.

The chain combines TRBV4-1 with TRBJ2-2; D possibly corresponds to TRBD1 (5 bases). V was shortened by 5 bases and J by 5 bases, with 15 bases between the two germline ends. The V gene's germline CDR1 is MGHRA and CDR2 YSYEKL. The CDR3 has 15 residues. The CDR3 coding sequence is TGCGCCAGCAGCGTCAGGGAAGTAGCTACCGGGGAGCTGTTTTTT. It translates to CASSVREVATGELFF.

The CDR3 protein is CASGPGQINEKLFF. In DNA, the CDR3 is TGTGCTAGTGGTCCGGGACAGATTAATGAAAAACTGTTTTTT. The gene calls are TRBV12-5 and TRBJ1-4, with 7 bases fitting TRBD1. The CDR3 consists of 14 residues. Germline-derived CDR1 and CDR2 are LGHNT and FRNRAP. J gave up 4 bases and V 5 bases, and 4 bases lay outside the gene matches. The full variable domain, its missing parts supplied by reference TRBV12-5 and TRBJ1-4, is DARVTQTPRHKVTEMGQEVTMRCQPILGHNTVFWYRQTMMQGLELLAYFRNRAPLDDSGMPKDRFSAEMPDATLATLKIQPSEPRDSAVYFCASGPGQINEKLFFGSGTQLSVL.

The chain combines TRBV6-5 with TRBJ2-1, with 8 bases aligning to TRBD1. CDR3 size: 14 residues. Trimming cost V 8 bases and J 6 bases; bases outside gene matches: 9. Germline V gene sequence: CDR1 MNHEY, CDR2 SVGAGI. Here the CDR3 reads CASGGQGAFNEQFF. CDR3 nucleotides: TGTGCCAGCGGGGGCCAGGGGGCCTTCAATGAGCAGTTCTTC.

The chain is built from TRBV7-2 and TRBJ1-2; a possible D gene is TRBD1 (5 bases). Trimming removed 2 bases at V and 4 bases at J, with 8 bases between. The CDR3 is 13 amino acids. Germline lookup yields CDR1 SGHTA and CDR2 FQGNSA. CDR3 protein: CASSLLGGYGYTF. The CDR3 DNA reads TGTGCCAGCAGCTTACTCGGGGGCTATGGCTACACCTTC.

The chain couples TRBV2 to TRBJ2-3, with 7 bases lining up with TRBD1. This CDR3 contains 15 residues. V shed 8 bases and J 6 bases; nucleotides not matched to a gene: 14. The germline gives CDR1 SNHLY, CDR2 FYNNEI. The CDR3 DNA follows: TGTGCCAGCTCCTACCCCCGACAGGGTTACGATACGCAGTATTTT. This encodes CASSYPRQGYDTQYF.

The chain recombines TRBV2 with TRBJ1-3; D may be TRBD1 (5 bases). V lost 4 bases, J lost 0 bases, and 10 bases lay in between. The CDR3 covers 15 residues. Germline values: CDR1 SNHLY, CDR2 FYNNEI. The CDR3 DNA reads as TGTGCCAGCAGTGCTGACAGCGTCTCTGGAAACACCATATATTTT. Protein sequence: CASSADSVSGNTIYF.

CDR3 in amino acids: CASSGGDFAGNQPQHF. CDR3 bases: TGTGCCAGCAGCGGGGGGGACTTCGCGGGCAATCAGCCCCAGCATTTT. The genes are TRBV4-2 and TRBJ1-5; D is perhaps TRBD1 (5 bases). This CDR3 has 16 amino acids. The V end lost 5 bases, the J end lost 2 bases, and 16 bases lay between the germline ends. Germline loops: CDR1 LGHNA, CDR2 YNFKEQ.

This chain connects TRBV3-1 (or the pseudogene TRBV3-2) to TRBJ2-6; the D is unclear. V was cut by 1 base and J by 3 bases, with 4 bases left in between. The CDR3 contains 14 residues. Looked up from germline, CDR1 is LGHDT and CDR2 is YNNKEL (reference sequence). CDR3 residues: CASSQVRGANVLTF. Here the CDR3 DNA reads TGTGCCAGCAGCCAAGTTCGTGGGGCCAACGTCCTGACTTTC.

This chain joins TRBV11-2 and TRBJ1-1; tentatively, D is TRBD1 (6 bases). CDR1 is SGHAT, CDR2 FQNNGV, per germline. V lost 8 bases and J lost 1, with 11 bases in between. The CDR3 consists of 13 residues. As DNA, the CDR3 is TGTGCCAGCCACAGGGCGCCGAACACTGAAGCTTTCTTT. Its translation: CASHRAPNTEAFF.

The J gene is TRBJ2-3, the V gene TRBV13; perhaps TRBD2 as D (6 bases). The CDR3 has 14 residues. Germline V gene data show CDR1 as PRHDT and CDR2 as FYEKMQ (reference sequence). V was trimmed by 5 bases and J by 1 base, leaving 10 bases between them. Here the CDR3 reads CASSPGLRTDTQYF. As DNA, the CDR3 is TGTGCCAGCAGCCCCGGACTACGCACAGATACGCAGTATTTT.

The V and J genes are TRBV5-1 and TRBJ1-2; a weak D match, TRBD1 (6 bases). Germline-derived CDR1 and CDR2 are SGHRS and YFSETQ. The CDR3 runs 14 residues. Deletions cut 6 bases from V and 6 bases from J, with 18 bases between. The CDR3 loop reads CASTMGGTTHGYTF. Written as DNA, the CDR3 is TGCGCCAGCACAATGGGGGGGACAACACATGGCTACACCTTC.

This clone came up a few times. J is TRBJ1-1 and V is TRBV6-1; 8 bases map to TRBD1. This CDR3 region has 15 residues. Losses at the gene ends were 3 bases for V and 1 base for J; bases not matched to a gene: 4. Germline assignment: CDR1 MNHNS and CDR2 SASEGT. CDR3 DNA: TGTGCCAGCAGTGACCATGGGACAGGGAACACTGAAGCTTTCTTT. Translated: CASSDHGTGNTEAFF.

The rearrangement uses TRBV12-3 or TRBV12-4 and TRBJ2-1; no reliable D call. The CDR3 length is 13 residues. The V end lost 6 bases, the J end lost 8 bases, and 14 bases lay between the germline ends. CDR3 in amino acids: CASRTYQVHEQFF. Here the CDR3 DNA reads TGTGCCAGCAGGACATACCAAGTCCATGAGCAGTTCTTC.

In the case of this clone: The sample has other DNA sequences that encode this CDR3 too. The chain joins TRBV5-8 to TRBJ2-7; maybe TRBD1 (6 bases). This CDR3 region has 16 residues. With 5 bases removed from V and 3 bases from J, the gap between germline ends came to 21 bases. Germline-derived CDR1 and CDR2 are SGHTS and YDEGEE. CDR3 in amino acids: CASSTVSGHRGYEQYF. In nucleotides, the CDR3 is TGTGCCAGCAGTACCGTGTCGGGACACCGAGGCTACGAGCAGTACTTC.

The chain combines TRBV5-5 with TRBJ1-6; unclear D gene. Trimming pared 4 bases from V and 5 bases from J, leaving 10 bases between. From germline, CDR1 is SGHKS and CDR2 YYEKEE (reference sequence). CDR3 length: 14 amino acids. CDR3 residues: CASSAAANNSPLHF. In DNA, the CDR3 is TGTGCCAGCAGCGCGGCAGCCAATAATTCACCCCTCCACTTT.

The chain combines TRBV30 with TRBJ2-6; TRBD1 might be the D (5 bases). Trimming took off 3 bases at V and 5 bases at J, with 20 bases between the two ends. The CDR3 is made up of 17 amino acids. Germline CDR1 is GTSNPN and CDR2 is SVGIG (reference sequence). Here the CDR3 reads CAWSRVGAGSWANVLTF. The CDR3 bases are TGTGCCTGGAGCCGGGTAGGGGCCGGATCTTGGGCCAACGTCCTGACTTTC.

The chain employs TRBV6-5 and TRBJ1-2, with TRBD1 matching 9 bases. Germline lookup yields CDR1 MNHEY and CDR2 SVGAGI. The CDR3 is 14 amino acids. The V and J ends lost 6 bases and 1 base, in that order; junction bases with no gene match: 3. In DNA, the CDR3 is TGTGCCAGCAGCGTGGACAGGGGTAACTATGGCTACACCTTC. It codes for CASSVDRGNYGYTF.